These 3 T cell receptor beta chains were sequenced from one sample in a study of vaccination effects on CD4 cells after COVID-19. For these receptors, no antigen is known. Sequencing followed a ViraFEST assay step that expanded antigen-specific CD4+ T cells with viral peptide pools. CD4+ T cells were isolated after around 10 days of culture. This person caught SARS-CoV-2 sometime from March to December 2020, and PCR testing confirmed the infection. Produced via immunoSEQ multiplex PCR; TCRdb's table is partial and in-frame only. The table includes more than 20,000 clones, 70% to 80% detected once. Sequenced here: CD4+ T cells from PBMCs cultured with a peptide pool, sampled before COVID-19 vaccination. The receptors derive from a human donor who had a prior SARS-CoV-2 infection.

V and J are TRBV6-5 and TRBJ1-2, with 12 bases fitting TRBD1. J gave up 6 bases and V 4 bases, and 6 bases lay outside the gene matches. The CDR3 runs to 15 residues. Germline CDR1 reads MNHEY; CDR2 reads SVGAGI. CDR3 protein: CASSWQGQGADGYTF. The DNA of the CDR3 is TGTGCCAGCAGTTGGCAGGGACAGGGGGCGGATGGCTACACCTTC.

This chain links TRBV5-1 with TRBJ2-3, with TRBD2 matching 16 bases. This CDR3 contains 17 residues. CDR1 and CDR2 from the germline V gene are SGHRS and YFSETQ. Trimming at V came to 3 bases and at J to 1 base, leaving 2 bases not matched to a gene. The chain's CDR3 is CASSSGTSGGGTDTQYF. The CDR3 coding sequence is TGCGCCAGCAGCTCGGGGACTAGCGGGGGGGGCACAGATACGCAGTATTTT.

DNA of the CDR3: TGCAGCGTTGATGTCAGGGGAGGAAACACCATATATTTT. This sequence encodes CSVDVRGGNTIYF. The J gene is TRBJ1-3, the V gene TRBV29-1; a weak D match, TRBD1 (6 bases). With 3 bases removed from V and 4 bases from J, the gap between germline ends came to 10 bases. Looked up from germline, CDR1 is SQVTM and CDR2 is ANQGSEA. The CDR3 has 13 amino acids.